The clone carrying this T cell receptor (beta chain) has ten or more counts. These data come from a study of T-cell memory formation after mild COVID-19. V was shortened by 3 bases and J by 0 bases, with 17 bases between the two germline ends. CDR1 is KGHSH and CDR2 is LQKENI in the germline V gene. The CDR3 is 17 residues long. TCRdb itself ran the 5' RACE reads through MiXCR, one entry per CDR3 protein. Of over 11,000 distinct CDR3 sequences in the sample, roughly a fifth are singletons; the top ten hold about 52%. This clonotype was obtained from an adult woman who had mild COVID-19 (a few samples of this study predate the infection). Cell type and time point are not known. This chain joins TRBV18 and TRBJ1-2; D gene ambiguous. The sequenced sample consisted of PBMCs or a T cell subset sorted from them (not recorded which). CDR3 sequence (DNA): TGTGCCAGCTCACCGGGGAATTTTGCACCGGCTAACTATGGCTACACCTTC. Amino acids: CASSPGNFAPANYGYTF.